One sample yielded the 32 T cell receptor beta chains listed below, sequenced in a study of graft-versus-host responses after intestinal transplantation (dated by TCRdb to the early 2020s). The library came from the immunoSEQ multiplex PCR assay. Not all clones reach the TCRdb copy of this immuneACCESS table, which keeps in-frame sequences only. Checked studies attribute under half of the gap to unresolved V genes and leave the rest unexplained. The sample table contains some 70,000 clones; only one count was recorded for roughly 91% of them. Together, the top ten hold more than 7% of the sample. The time point label for this specimen denotes: cells obtained before transplantation from donor or recipient. No antigen has been identified for these receptors. Sample: unstimulated CD8+ T cells sorted from spleen or lymph node cells, taken before transplant. These receptors all stem from a human donor who was the organ donor for an intestinal transplant.

About this clone itself: The junction and the germline gene differ at one end; a read error may be behind it. The chain uses TRBV29-1 and TRBJ1-2; 9 bases are a match to TRBD1. Germline V CDR1 and CDR2: SQVTM, ANQGSEA. The CDR3 has 12 amino acids. CDR3 in amino acids: CSVQGQGYDYTF. The CDR3 region has the DNA TGCAGCGTCCAAGGACAGGGGTATGACTACACCTTC.

This chain connects TRBV10-1 to TRBJ2-2; D unclear. Per germline, CDR1 WNHNN and CDR2 SYGVQD (reference sequence). The CDR3 extends over 14 amino acids. Trimming cost V 0 bases and J 2 bases, with 4 bases left between them. CDR3 in DNA: TGCGCCAGCAGTGAGTCTTCCAACACCGGGGAGCTGTTTTTT. It translates to CASSESSNTGELFF.

J is TRBJ2-2 and V is TRBV4-2, with unresolved D. The germline CDR1 and CDR2 sequences are LGHNA and YNFKEQ. CDR3 length equals 13 residues. Trimming cost V 8 bases and J 1 base, with 8 bases left between them. The CDR3 region is CASQDQNTGELFF. In DNA form, the CDR3 reads TGTGCCAGCCAGGACCAGAACACCGGGGAGCTGTTTTTT.

Only one count was recorded for this clone. This sequence joins TRBV25-1 and TRBJ1-5, with D possibly TRBD1 on 5 matching bases. Trimming left V 2 bases short and J 0 bases short, with 8 bases between. CDR1 is MGHDK, CDR2 SYGVNS, per germline. There are 15 residues in the CDR3. Here the CDR3 reads CASSEGAYSNQPQHF. In nucleotides, the CDR3 is TGTGCCAGCAGTGAAGGGGCATATAGCAATCAGCCCCAGCATTTT.

The chain carries TRBV14 and TRBJ1-6, with TRBD1 as a possible D gene (5 bases). This CDR3 is built from 13 residues. Trimming left V 0 bases short and J 14 bases short, with 11 bases between. CDR1 and CDR2 (germline): SGHDN, FVKESK. CDR3 region: CASSQDLGGTLHF. The CDR3 DNA follows: TGTGCCAGCAGCCAAGATCTTGGGGGGACCCTCCACTTT.

This chain links TRBV5-4 with TRBJ2-5; D is perhaps TRBD1 or TRBD2 (6 bases each). The J call is uncertain, as TRBJ2-7 better fits the DNA end. Germline loops: CDR1 SGHNT, CDR2 YYREEE (reference sequence). The CDR3 consists of 14 residues. The CDR3 region is CASSFGGTSYEQYF. The CDR3 bases are TGTGCCAGCAGCTTCGGGGGCACCTCCTACGAGCAGTACTTC.

The V and J genes are TRBV10-2 and TRBJ2-1, with D possibly being TRBD2 (6 bases). The germline V and J ends were trimmed by 6 bases and 2 bases, with 14 bases remaining between them. CDR1 is WSHSY, CDR2 SAAADI, per germline. This CDR3 has 15 residues. Here the CDR3 reads CASSGGGEAYNEQFF. CDR3 DNA sequence: TGCGCCAGCAGCGGCGGCGGGGAGGCCTACAATGAGCAGTTCTTC.

A note on this clone: Other DNA sequences in the sample encode the same CDR3. The V call is TRBV9, the J call TRBJ1-1; D is undetermined. CDR3 length: 13 amino acids. Trimming cost V 4 bases and J 3 bases, with 10 bases left between them. CDR1 SGDLS and CDR2 YYNGEE come from the germline V gene. CDR3 residues: CASSPRSYTEAFF. The CDR3 DNA follows: TGTGCCAGCAGCCCTAGGAGCTACACTGAAGCTTTCTTT.

This chain links TRBV10-2 with TRBJ1-2; unclear D gene. Trimming took off 5 bases at V and 2 bases at J, with 15 bases between the two ends. The CDR3 contains 15 residues. Germline loops: CDR1 WSHSY, CDR2 SAAADI. The CDR3 reads CASSQNPVLNYGYTF. The CDR3 DNA sequence: TGCGCCAGCAGTCAAAACCCAGTCCTCAACTATGGCTACACCTTC.

The chain is built from TRBV27 and TRBJ1-1, with D possibly being TRBD1 (6 bases). V was cut by 5 bases and J by 3 bases, with 13 bases left in between. Per the germline V gene, CDR1 is MNHEY and CDR2 is SMNVEV (reference sequence). The CDR3 consists of 14 residues. DNA of the CDR3: TGTGCCAGCAGTCCTCTAACAGGGCACACTGAAGCTTTCTTT. Translating it yields CASSPLTGHTEAFF.

The rearrangement uses TRBV5-1 and TRBJ2-1, with unresolved D. Between the trimmed V and J ends, which lost 4 bases and 6 bases, there was a span of 14 bases. The CDR3 covers 14 residues. Germline loops: CDR1 SGHRS, CDR2 YFSETQ. In DNA form, the CDR3 reads TGCGCCAGCAGCCAGACCCCTGCCCTCAATGAGCAGTTCTTC. Amino acids: CASSQTPALNEQFF.

This sequence joins TRBV29-1 and TRBJ2-7, with 7 bases lining up with TRBD1. CDR3 length: 12 residues. The trim removed 4 bases at V and 2 bases at J, leaving 2 bases unmatched. In germline, CDR1 is SQVTM, CDR2 ANQGSEA. CDR3 DNA sequence: TGCAGCGTTGCCCAGGGGGCCTACGAGCAGTACTTC. This encodes CSVAQGAYEQYF.

The chain links TRBV4-2 to TRBJ2-7; D ambiguous. Trimming took off 0 bases at V and 4 bases at J, with 22 bases between the two ends. The V gene's germline CDR1 is LGHNA and CDR2 YNFKEQ. The CDR3 spans 18 residues. The CDR3, as DNA: TGTGCCAGCAGCCAAGAAAAAGTATTGATACTCTCCGGATACGAGCAGTACTTC. This sequence encodes CASSQEKVLILSGYEQYF.

The chain has TRBV9 and TRBJ1-1; D remains ambiguous. CDR1 is SGDLS and CDR2 is YYNGEE in the germline V gene. The V end lost 3 bases, the J end lost 3 bases, and 6 bases lay between the germline ends. The CDR3 extends over 12 amino acids. DNA for the CDR3: TGTGCCAGCAGCGAGTCGGACACTGAAGCTTTCTTT. This sequence encodes CASSESDTEAFF.

This chain connects TRBV5-1 to TRBJ1-2; weak D call: TRBD1 (6 bases). V was clipped by 6 bases and J by 5 bases, with 23 bases between them. Germline V gene lookup returns CDR1 SGHRS and CDR2 YFSETQ. CDR3 length: 16 residues. This CDR3 reads CASTSGAIAGFYGYTF. CDR3 nucleotide sequence: TGCGCCAGCACGTCGGGGGCCATCGCGGGGTTTTATGGCTACACCTTC.

The V and J genes are TRBV28 and TRBJ2-7, with D uncertain. The CDR3 has 15 residues. Germline V gives CDR1 MDHEN, CDR2 SYDVKM. Trimming pared 1 base from V and 2 bases from J, leaving 12 bases between. The CDR3 spells CASSLLGSRTYEQYF. The DNA of the CDR3 is TGTGCCAGCAGTTTATTGGGGTCACGAACCTACGAGCAGTACTTC.

The chain employs TRBV4-1 and TRBJ2-7; D is perhaps TRBD2 (5 bases). CDR1 is MGHRA, CDR2 YSYEKL, per germline. Trimming cost V 1 base and J 2 bases, with 9 bases left between them. The CDR3 is made up of 14 amino acids. The CDR3 nucleotides are TGCGCCAGCAGCCAAGGAGGGATCCCCTACGAGCAGTACTTC. Protein sequence: CASSQGGIPYEQYF.

The rearrangement joins TRBV21-1 to TRBJ1-4; TRBD1, the D gene given by the table, was not confirmed from the DNA. TRBV21-1 is deemed a pseudogene. There are 15 residues in the CDR3. CDR3 DNA sequence: TGTGCCAGCAGCAAAGTAAGACAGGAGAATGAAAAACTGTTTTTT. Encoded protein: CASSKVRQENEKLFF.

The gene calls are TRBV5-1 and TRBJ2-2; weak D call: TRBD1 (5 bases). Trimming shortened V by 7 bases and J by 2 bases, and 12 bases separated the two germline ends. The CDR3 sequence is 14 residues long. The germline V gene has CDR1 SGHRS and CDR2 YFSETQ. CDR3 sequence: CASEDKLNTGELFF. In nucleotides, the CDR3 is TGCGCCAGCGAGGACAAGCTTAACACCGGGGAGCTGTTTTTT.

This clone occurred once. The rearrangement joins TRBV14 to TRBJ1-1; D remains ambiguous. From germline, CDR1 is SGHDN and CDR2 FVKESK. The V gene lost 1 base and the J gene lost 0 bases, with 9 bases spanning the gap. The CDR3 length is 15 residues. CDR3 coding DNA: TGTGCCAGCAGCCAAGGGGATCCCCTGAACACTGAAGCTTTCTTT. As protein: CASSQGDPLNTEAFF.

V gene TRBV29-1 combines with J gene TRBJ2-5; D remains unclear. The CDR3 has 13 residues. Germline V gene sequence: CDR1 SQVTM, CDR2 ANQGSEA. V lost 3 bases and J 4 bases, leaving 12 bases between the germline ends. In DNA form, the CDR3 reads TGCAGCGTTGATGGGTTCCGAGGAGAGACCCAGTACTTC. Translating gives CSVDGFRGETQYF.

The rearrangement uses TRBV19 and TRBJ2-1; maybe TRBD1 (6 bases). V was clipped by 10 bases and J by 4 bases, with 14 bases between them. The germline V gene encodes CDR1 LNHDA and CDR2 SQIVND (reference sequence). This CDR3 comprises 13 residues. CDR3: CAISTGEYNEQFF. The CDR3, as DNA: TGTGCCATTTCGACAGGAGAGTACAATGAGCAGTTCTTC. Full variable domain (remainder filled in from reference TRBV19 and TRBJ2-1): DGGITQSPKYLFRKEGQNVTLSCEQNLNHDAMYWYRQDPGQGLRLIYYSQIVNDFQKGDIAEGYSVSREKKESFPLTVTSAQKNPTAFYLCAISTGEYNEQFFGPGTRLTVL.

The chain couples TRBV7-2 to TRBJ2-3; possibly TRBD1 or TRBD2 for D (5 bases each). The V end lost 4 bases, the J end lost 6 bases, and 11 bases lay between the germline ends. This CDR3 has 13 residues. The germline CDR1 and CDR2 sequences are SGHTA and FQGNSA. CDR3 bases: TGTGCCAGCAGCTACTTGGGGGTGGATACGCAGTATTTT. The encoded protein is CASSYLGVDTQYF.

The chain recombines TRBV9 with TRBJ1-5, with D tentatively TRBD1 (5 bases). V dropped 5 bases and J dropped 5 bases, with 8 bases sitting between them. The germline V gene has CDR1 SGDLS and CDR2 YYNGEE. This CDR3 is 12 amino acids long. CDR3 nucleotide sequence: TGTGCCAGCAGTCAGGGAGATCAGCCCCAGCATTTT. This translates into CASSQGDQPQHF.

The gene calls are TRBV11-2 and TRBJ1-2; D perhaps matches TRBD1 (5 bases). This CDR3 spans 17 amino acids. Germline V gene sequence: CDR1 SGHAT, CDR2 FQNNGV. Between the trimmed V and J ends, which lost 4 bases and 5 bases, there was a span of 23 bases. CDR3 in amino acids: CASSWCGACTTEYGYTF. CDR3 nucleotides: TGTGCCAGCAGCTGGTGCGGGGCCTGCACCACAGAGTATGGCTACACCTTC.

V and J are TRBV28 and TRBJ2-7, with 7 nucleotides matching TRBD1. With 9 bases clipped from V and 5 bases from J, the junction kept 13 bases outside the gene matches. The CDR3 is 14 amino acids. Germline lookup yields CDR1 MDHEN and CDR2 SYDVKM. CDR3 nucleotide sequence: TGTGCCAGTTCTGTGGGACAGTGGCCGAACGAGCAGTACTTC. Protein sequence: CASSVGQWPNEQYF.

Concerning this clone: The same CDR3 also results from other DNA sequences found in this sample. The rearrangement uses TRBV27 and TRBJ2-7; D unclear. The V gene lost 2 bases and the J gene lost 0 bases, with 2 bases spanning the gap. The CDR3 is 12 amino acids. Germline V lookup: CDR1 MNHEY, CDR2 SMNVEV (reference sequence). The chain's CDR3 is CASSLPSYEQYF. The CDR3 nucleotides read TGTGCCAGCAGTTTACCCTCCTACGAGCAGTACTTC.

The chain employs TRBV6-6 and TRBJ2-6, with D possibly matching TRBD1 (6 bases). Germline loops: CDR1 MNHNY, CDR2 SVGAGI (reference sequence). The CDR3 sequence is 14 residues long. Deletions cut 5 bases from V and 3 bases from J, with 8 bases between. This CDR3 reads CASSIGGGANVLTF. DNA for the CDR3: TGTGCCAGCAGTATAGGGGGTGGGGCCAACGTCCTGACTTTC.

This chain uses TRBV19 with TRBJ2-3, with D perhaps TRBD2 (6 bases). Germline CDR1 LNHDA, CDR2 SQIVND (reference sequence). This CDR3 is built from 12 residues. The V and J ends lost 6 bases and 8 bases respectively, with 12 bases between them. Written as DNA, the CDR3 is TGTGCCAGTAGCGGGACTGCTGGTACGCAGTATTTT. Protein sequence: CASSGTAGTQYF. Together with reference TRBV19 and TRBJ2-3, the CDR3 gives the full variable domain: DGGITQSPKYLFRKEGQNVTLSCEQNLNHDAMYWYRQDPGQGLRLIYYSQIVNDFQKGDIAEGYSVSREKKESFPLTVTSAQKNPTAFYLCASSGTAGTQYFGPGTRLTVL.

The chain couples TRBV11-2 to TRBJ2-7, with 8 nucleotides matching TRBD1. The CDR3 is 14 residues long. The ends lost 4 bases at V and 6 bases at J; junction bases unmatched: 8. Germline assignment: CDR1 SGHAT and CDR2 FQNNGV. The CDR3 reads CASSYGTGFGEQYF. CDR3 DNA sequence: TGTGCCAGCAGCTACGGGACAGGCTTCGGCGAGCAGTACTTC.

The rearrangement uses TRBV4-1 and TRBJ2-3, with D hard to call. The CDR3 contains 13 residues. V gave up 0 bases and J gave up 4 bases, with 5 bases separating them. Germline CDR1 MGHRA, CDR2 YSYEKL. This CDR3 reads CASSQEKADTQYF. In nucleotides, the CDR3 is TGCGCCAGCAGCCAAGAGAAGGCAGATACGCAGTATTTT.

This sequence joins TRBV5-1 and TRBJ2-1; 9 bases match TRBD2. Germline assignment: CDR1 SGHRS and CDR2 YFSETQ. The V and J ends lost 3 bases and 8 bases, in that order; junction bases with no gene match: 12. The CDR3 spans 16 residues. For the CDR3, the DNA is TGCGCCAGCAGCTACCCTAGCGGGGTGGGGAGTTATGAGCAGTTCTTC. Protein product: CASSYPSGVGSYEQFF.